Each of the 25 T cell receptor beta chains below was sequenced from the same sample in a study of shared clonotypes between healthy human individuals. Profiled with immunoSEQ multiplex PCR; TCRdb holds only in-frame clones, not every one. In the table there are around 2.5 million clones, over 85% of which are singletons. Sequencing was done on a sample of naive CD4+ T cells from PBMCs. Subset described: CD45RA+ positively selected. The receptors derive from a man younger than 35 in good health. Some clones in this sample may be carry-over from other donors' samples.

The chain uses TRBV28 and TRBJ2-1; unclear D gene. The CDR3 spans 13 residues. CDR1 and CDR2 from the germline V gene are MDHEN and SYDVKM. The CDR3 coding sequence is TGTGTAACCGGCGAGAGACTTTACAATGAGCAGTTCTTC. Translation gives CVTGERLYNEQFF.

A single count supports this clone. The chain joins TRBV18 to TRBJ2-1; perhaps TRBD1 as D (6 bases). CDR3 length: 13 residues. The germline V gene has CDR1 KGHSH and CDR2 LQKENI. Trimming stripped 3 bases from V and 15 bases from J, with 18 bases between. For the CDR3, the DNA is TGTGCCAGCTCACCCACTGAGGGCAGGGGCGTGTTCTTC. Its protein is CASSPTEGRGVFF.

This chain joins TRBV19 and TRBJ2-7; possibly TRBD1 for D (5 bases). Germline loops: CDR1 LNHDA, CDR2 SQIVND (reference sequence). The CDR3 runs 14 residues. Trimming cost V 2 bases and J 9 bases, with 17 bases left between them. For the CDR3, the DNA is TGTGCCAGTAGTATACGTGATAGGGGATCTGGGCAGTACTTC. The encoded protein is CASSIRDRGSGQYF.

J is TRBJ1-2 and V is TRBV5-5; D is possibly TRBD1 (6 bases). V was clipped by 2 bases and J by 0 bases, with 11 bases between them. This CDR3 region has 15 residues. Per the germline V gene, CDR1 is SGHKS and CDR2 is YYEKEE (reference sequence). The chain's CDR3 is CASSFRQDTNYGYTF. Written as DNA, the CDR3 is TGTGCCAGCAGCTTTAGACAGGATACTAACTATGGCTACACCTTC.

The chain employs TRBV7-9 and TRBJ2-3, with 7 bases identical to TRBD1. Germline V gene sequence: CDR1 SEHNR, CDR2 FQNEAQ (reference sequence). V was pared by 3 bases and J by 2 bases, with 2 bases of the junction left unmatched. CDR3 length: 14 residues. Here the CDR3 DNA reads TGTGCCAGCAGCTTGGGACAGCCCACAGATACGCAGTATTTT. Translated, it gives CASSLGQPTDTQYF.

V gene TRBV18 combines with J gene TRBJ1-3; TRBD1 agrees at 7 bases. CDR3 size: 16 residues. Germline V gene lookup returns CDR1 KGHSH and CDR2 LQKENI. V shed 4 bases and J 0 bases; nucleotides not matched to a gene: 6. CDR3 in amino acids: CASSLGTENSGNTIYF. DNA of the CDR3: TGTGCCAGCTCACTGGGGACAGAAAACTCTGGAAACACCATATATTTT.

This clone was observed a single time. The chain uses TRBV28 and TRBJ1-1, with D possibly being TRBD1 (6 bases). Germline V gene sequence: CDR1 MDHEN, CDR2 SYDVKM. The V end was cut by 7 bases, the J end by 3 bases, with 15 bases between. The CDR3 has 14 amino acids. In DNA, the CDR3 is TGTGCCAGCACAAGGGGGGGCGCGTACACTGAAGCTTTCTTT. Protein: CASTRGGAYTEAFF.

The genes are TRBV9 and TRBJ2-5; maybe TRBD1 (7 bases). The CDR3 totals 15 residues. The germline gives CDR1 SGDLS, CDR2 YYNGEE. The V gene lost 6 bases and the J gene lost 2 bases, with 17 bases spanning the gap. The CDR3 sequence is CASNNEGAGQETQYF. For the CDR3, the DNA is TGTGCCAGCAACAACGAGGGGGCGGGACAAGAGACCCAGTACTTC.

This chain uses TRBV25-1 with TRBJ2-5, with D possibly being TRBD1 or TRBD2 (7 bases each). Trimming removed 6 bases at V and 4 bases at J, with 15 bases between. This CDR3 region has 14 residues. CDR1 and CDR2 (germline): MGHDK, SYGVNS. The DNA of the CDR3 is TGTGCCAGCAGGGTGTCAGGGGGGGGAGAGACCCAGTACTTC. Protein sequence: CASRVSGGGETQYF.

This sequence joins TRBV5-4 and TRBJ1-3; 7 bases map to TRBD1. The CDR3 consists of 15 residues. Germline V lookup: CDR1 SGHNT, CDR2 YYREEE (reference sequence). Trimming took 4 bases from V and 0 from J; bases not matched to a gene: 4. CDR3 region: CASSQGQPSGNTIYF. The CDR3 DNA reads as TGTGCCAGCAGCCAGGGACAGCCCTCTGGAAACACCATATATTTT.

This chain connects TRBV25-1 to TRBJ2-1, with D hard to call. Germline loops: CDR1 MGHDK, CDR2 SYGVNS. The CDR3 loop spans 11 amino acids. The V end lost 1 base, the J end lost 8 bases, and 3 bases lay between the germline ends. DNA of the CDR3: TGTGCCAGCAGTGAATTTGATGAGCAGTTCTTC. It is translated as CASSEFDEQFF. The full variable domain, completed using reference TRBV25-1 and TRBJ2-1, is EADIYQTPRYLVIGTGKKITLECSQTMGHDKMYWYQQDPGMELHLIHYSYGVNSTEKGDLSSESTVSRIRTEHFPLTLESARPSHTSQYLCASSEFDEQFFGPGTRLTVL.

The V call is TRBV5-5, the J call TRBJ2-7; TRBD2 aligns across 8 bases. From germline, CDR1 is SGHKS and CDR2 YYEKEE (reference sequence). CDR3 size: 15 residues. V was pared by 3 bases and J by 6 bases, with 11 bases of the junction left unmatched. This chain's CDR3 is CASSSRRGGWSEQYF. CDR3 bases: TGTGCCAGCAGCTCCCGCCGGGGGGGATGGAGCGAGCAGTACTTC.

The genes are TRBV6-1 and TRBJ2-1; unclear D gene. Trimming removed 8 bases at V and 7 bases at J, with 18 bases between. The germline gives CDR1 MNHNS, CDR2 SASEGT. The CDR3 runs 14 residues. The CDR3 nucleotides are TGTGCCAGCCTCTTCACTTGGGCGCAGAATGAGCAGTTCTTC. It yields the protein CASLFTWAQNEQFF.

This chain links TRBV19 with TRBJ1-4; 7 bases are shared with TRBD1. Trimming cost V 5 bases and J 8 bases; bases outside gene matches: 5. The CDR3 spans 13 residues. Germline CDR1 and CDR2: LNHDA and SQIVND (reference sequence). The CDR3 DNA is TGTGCCAGTAGTGACAGGGAACGAGAAAAACTGTTTTTT. It codes for CASSDREREKLFF.

V gene TRBV29-1 combines with J gene TRBJ1-1; maybe TRBD1 (6 bases). Per germline, CDR1 SQVTM and CDR2 ANQGSEA. This CDR3 has 13 residues. The V end was cut by 5 bases, the J end by 9 bases, with 19 bases between. CDR3 DNA sequence: TGCAGCGTTTTGGGACAACTCCCATTTAAAGCTTTCTTT. It yields the protein CSVLGQLPFKAFF.

This clone was seen only once. This chain's CDR3 is CASSMIGLPQYF. CDR3 nucleotides: TGTGCCAGTAGTATGATCGGGTTACCACAGTATTTT. The chain links TRBV19 to TRBJ2-3; D call uncertain. From germline, CDR1 is LNHDA and CDR2 SQIVND (reference sequence). This CDR3 has 12 amino acids. Trimming removed 3 bases at V and 12 bases at J, with 13 bases between.

The rearrangement uses TRBV5-6 and TRBJ2-7; no definite D call. V lost 0 bases to trimming and J lost 3 bases, with 16 bases between them. Germline loops: CDR1 SGHDT, CDR2 YYEEEE. This CDR3 has 16 amino acids. This CDR3 reads CASSLASGGVGYEQYF. The CDR3 region has the DNA TGTGCCAGCAGCTTGGCCTCAGGCGGAGTGGGCTACGAGCAGTACTTC.

This chain uses TRBV28 with TRBJ1-6; D is undetermined. The CDR3 covers 12 residues. V was cut by 3 bases and J by 12 bases, with 9 bases left in between. CDR1 and CDR2 (germline): MDHEN, SYDVKM. In DNA, the CDR3 is TGTGCCAGCAGTTTTCCGACAAGACCCCTCCACTTT. Translated, it gives CASSFPTRPLHF.

V gene TRBV7-6 combines with J gene TRBJ1-1; 8 bases are shared with TRBD1. CDR1 is SGHVS and CDR2 is FNYEAQ in the germline V gene. This CDR3 region has 14 residues. The V segment lost 4 bases and the J segment 7 bases; nucleotides outside the gene matches: 8. The CDR3 is CASSSTTGGGEAFF. As DNA, the CDR3 is TGTGCCAGCAGCTCGACCACAGGGGGTGGTGAAGCTTTCTTT.

A note on this clone: Other nucleotide sequences from this sample produce the same CDR3. The rearrangement joins TRBV4-1 to TRBJ2-1; 7 bases map to TRBD2. Germline V gene lookup returns CDR1 MGHRA and CDR2 YSYEKL. Trimming at V came to 0 bases and at J to 0 bases, leaving 2 bases not matched to a gene. The CDR3 contains 16 residues. The CDR3 sequence is CASSQERGSSYNEQFF. In DNA form, the CDR3 reads TGCGCCAGCAGCCAAGAGCGGGGGAGCTCCTACAATGAGCAGTTCTTC.

The V gene is TRBV11-2, the J gene TRBJ2-3; TRBD2 aligns across 10 bases. The CDR3 length is 17 residues. The trim removed 5 bases at V and 5 bases at J, leaving 13 bases unmatched. From germline, CDR1 is SGHAT and CDR2 FQNNGV. The CDR3: CASSAAPGSGREDTQYF. In DNA, the CDR3 is TGTGCCAGCAGCGCGGCCCCGGGGAGCGGGAGGGAAGATACGCAGTATTTT.

The rearrangement uses TRBV28 and TRBJ2-3, with TRBD2 matching 16 bases. Germline V gene sequence: CDR1 MDHEN, CDR2 SYDVKM. The CDR3 loop spans 18 amino acids. The V gene end was trimmed by 5 bases and the J gene end by 4 bases; junction bases not matched to a gene: 9. The CDR3 loop reads CASSRPGLAGGPADTQYF. CDR3 nucleotides: TGTGCCAGCAGTAGACCGGGACTAGCGGGAGGGCCTGCAGATACGCAGTATTTT.

This chain connects TRBV9 to TRBJ2-1, with 9 positions matching TRBD2. The CDR3 is made up of 18 amino acids. Germline V gene lookup returns CDR1 SGDLS and CDR2 YYNGEE. The V and J ends lost 0 bases and 5 bases, in that order; junction bases with no gene match: 12. The CDR3 coding sequence is TGTGCCAGCAGCGTAGCGAGAAAGCTAGCGGGAATTAACAATGAGCAGTTCTTC. Protein sequence: CASSVARKLAGINNEQFF.

The chain uses TRBV5-1 and TRBJ1-5; D is ambiguous. Germline V CDR1 and CDR2: SGHRS, YFSETQ. The CDR3 contains 15 residues. V was pared by 0 bases and J by 6 bases, with 13 bases between. CDR3 nucleotides: TGCGCCAGCAGCTTGGGATTTTGGAAGGGTCAGCCCCAGCATTTT. Its protein product is CASSLGFWKGQPQHF.

The rearrangement uses TRBV28 and TRBJ2-7; no definite D call. Trimming left V 3 bases short and J 3 bases short, with 9 bases between. The CDR3 extends over 13 amino acids. Germline V lookup: CDR1 MDHEN, CDR2 SYDVKM. This CDR3 reads CASSFRAYYEQYF. The DNA of the CDR3 is TGTGCCAGCAGTTTCCGGGCCTACTACGAGCAGTACTTC.